This T cell receptor (beta chain) was found in a study of T cells in Graves' hyperthyroidism and ophthalmopathy. This clonotype has a handful of counts. Its antigen is currently unknown. The germline gene is not matched at one end of the junction; a read error may be the cause. Points from the study as a whole: Ophthalmopathy cases were set apart from stable hyperthyroidism by a 13 V-J model.

CDR3 size: 18 residues. The germline V gene has CDR1 SSHAT and CDR2 FNYEAQ (reference sequence). Together with thyroid ultrasound, orbital computed tomography, serum thyroxine and TRAb, clinical symptoms were used for diagnoses. Cells are PBMCs isolated from roughly 9.2 ml of fresh blood. Researchers took RNA transcripts and amplified the TCR beta CDR3 regions from them. The HTBI set primed first-round TCR CDR3 RT-PCR. TCRdb passed the multiplex PCR reads through MiXCR, listing each CDR3 protein once. The profile shows 700,000 or so distinct CDR3 sequences, roughly 14% of them singletons. V and J are TRBV7-7 and TRBJ2-2; 14 bases align to TRBD2. What was sequenced was blood. This clonotype originated in a woman between 45 and 60 years old with Graves' ophthalmopathy. The CDR3 sequence is CASSLGLAGAGNTGELFF. CDR3 DNA sequence: TGTGCTAGCAGCTTGGGACTAGCGGGAGCGGGGAACACCGGGGAGCTGTTTTTT.